Listed below are T cell receptor beta chains from one sample, sequenced in a study of OX40 agonist ivuxolimab in advanced cancers. The table came from immunoSEQ multiplex PCR; TCRdb's copy has only in-frame clones and leaves some out. The sample has tens of thousands of clones, about 89% seen once; the top ten hold 13% to 15%. The starting material was CD4+ or CD8+ T cells sorted from blood, obtained in a trial of the OX40 agonist ivuxolimab. These receptors came from an adult with an advanced solid tumor such as melanoma, head and neck, liver or kidney cancer. CDR3s include the opening cysteine and the closing phenylalanine or tryptophan. The D gene is left open where the match is weak. The size field is filled for only some rows; it gives once, few, many or a size class.

j_call v_call d_call clone_size cdr3_aa cdr3_nt
TRBJ2-7 TRBV4-2 TRBD1 NA CASSQGTGTYEQYF TGTGCCAGCAGCCAAGGGACAGGGACCTACGAGCAGTACTTC
TRBJ1-5 TRBV12-5 TRBD1 once CASGFTGGRGNQPQHF TGTGCTAGTGGTTTCACAGGGGGCAGGGGCAATCAGCCCCAGCATTTT
TRBJ1-4 TRBV19 NA few CASSSLVSGREKLFF TGTGCCAGTAGTAGTCTCGTGTCGGGTAGGGAAAAACTGTTTTTT
TRBJ1-1 TRBV11-3 NA NA CASSFSQGEAFF TGTGCCAGCAGCTTTTCCCAGGGTGAAGCTTTCTTT
TRBJ2-3 TRBV5-6 NA NA CASSWGWRGAVDTQYF TGTGCCAGCAGCTGGGGATGGAGGGGGGCGGTAGATACGCAGTATTTT
TRBJ2-1 TRBV11-2 TRBD1 NA CASSWDRGIEFF TGTGCCAGCAGCTGGGACAGGGGAATCGAATTCTTC
TRBJ1-5 TRBV25-1 NA NA CASSEVGNQPQHF TGTGCCAGCAGTGAAGTTGGGAATCAGCCCCAGCATTTT
TRBJ2-7 TRBV10-3 TRBD2 NA CAISDLAGSGLYEQYF TGTGCCATCAGTGACCTAGCGGGATCGGGTCTATACGAGCAGTACTTC
TRBJ2-3 TRBV9 TRBD2 NA CASSPQGGTSGTEDTQYF TGTGCCAGCAGCCCTCAGGGGGGGACTAGCGGGACTGAGGATACGCAGTATTTT
TRBJ2-7 TRBV27 NA NA CASSGLGAEYF TGTGCCAGCAGTGGCCTGGGAGCTGAGTACTTC
TRBJ2-1 TRBV19 TRBD1 NA CASSIDLPGGQFF TGTGCCAGTAGTATAGATCTCCCAGGGGGGCAGTTCTTC
TRBJ2-7 TRBV4-3 NA NA CASSQDHKGEAEQYF TGCGCCAGCAGCCAAGACCATAAGGGGGAAGCAGAGCAGTACTTC
TRBJ1-1 TRBV5-6 NA NA CASSPLEGGVETAEAFF TGTGCCAGCAGCCCATTAGAGGGGGGTGTCGAGACGGCTGAAGCTTTCTTT
TRBJ1-2 TRBV28 NA once CASSLRQITNYGYTF TGTGCCAGCAGTTTACGACAGATAACTAACTATGGCTACACCTTC
TRBJ2-3 TRBV5-6 TRBD2 NA CASSPPGLAPDTQYF TGTGCCAGCAGCCCCCCGGGACTAGCCCCAGATACGCAGTATTTT